This T cell receptor (beta chain) was recovered during a study of blood T cell repertoires in COVID-19. Study at large: COVID-19 samples from acute and convalescent phases originated in the United States, Italy and Spain.

Germline V lookup: CDR1 KGHSH, CDR2 LQKENI. The V gene end was trimmed by 3 bases and the J gene end by 0 bases; junction bases not matched to a gene: 6. CDR3 length: 17 amino acids. Per the study methods: Amplification of reference gene primers provided the estimated nucleated cell counts. Sequenced by immunoSEQ multiplex PCR; TCRdb stores in-frame clones only, minus some. D and trimming come from the DNA, and the V and J calls and clone size come from that table. The sample has 200,000 to 300,000 clones, around 87% seen once; the top ten hold approximately 2.3%. V and J are TRBV18 and TRBJ2-1; 9 nucleotides match TRBD2. Sequences were obtained from peripheral blood. This TCR was sampled from a woman in her forties or fifties with acute or convalescent COVID-19. DNA for the CDR3: TGTGCCAGCTCACCGCCTAGCGGGGCGAGCTCCTACAATGAGCAGTTCTTC. Translation: CASSPPSGASSYNEQFF.